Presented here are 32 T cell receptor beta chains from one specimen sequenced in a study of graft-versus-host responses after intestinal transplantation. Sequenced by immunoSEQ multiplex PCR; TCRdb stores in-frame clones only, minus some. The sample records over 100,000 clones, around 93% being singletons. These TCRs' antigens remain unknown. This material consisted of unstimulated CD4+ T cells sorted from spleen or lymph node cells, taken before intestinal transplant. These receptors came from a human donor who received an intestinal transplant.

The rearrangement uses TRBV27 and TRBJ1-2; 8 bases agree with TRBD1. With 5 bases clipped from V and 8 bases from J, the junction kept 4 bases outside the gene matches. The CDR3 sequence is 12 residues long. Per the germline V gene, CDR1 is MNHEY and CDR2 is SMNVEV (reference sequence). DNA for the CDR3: TGTGCCAGCAGTAGAGACAGGGGAGGCTACACCTTC. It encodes CASSRDRGGYTF.

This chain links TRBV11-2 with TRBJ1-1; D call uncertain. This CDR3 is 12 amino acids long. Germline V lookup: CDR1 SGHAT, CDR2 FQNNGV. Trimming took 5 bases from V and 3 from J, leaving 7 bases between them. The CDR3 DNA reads TGTGCCAGCAGCAGAACCGACACTGAAGCTTTCTTT. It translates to CASSRTDTEAFF.

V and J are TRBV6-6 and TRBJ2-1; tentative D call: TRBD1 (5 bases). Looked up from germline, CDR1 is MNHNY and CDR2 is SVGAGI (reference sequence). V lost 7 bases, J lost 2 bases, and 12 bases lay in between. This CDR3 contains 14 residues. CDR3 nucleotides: TGTGCCAGCAACGCGCAGGGTCCCTACAATGAGCAGTTCTTC. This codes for CASNAQGPYNEQFF.

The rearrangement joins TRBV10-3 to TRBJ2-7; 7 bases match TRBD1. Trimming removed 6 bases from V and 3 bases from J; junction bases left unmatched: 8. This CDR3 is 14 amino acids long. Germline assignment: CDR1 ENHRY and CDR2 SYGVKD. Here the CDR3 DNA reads TGTGCCATCAGGGCGACAGGGTATGACTACGAGCAGTACTTC. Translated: CAIRATGYDYEQYF.

This CDR3 reads CASSLGGGRPYNEQFF. The CDR3 DNA reads TGTGCCAGCAGCTTAGGGGGCGGGAGGCCCTACAATGAGCAGTTCTTC. This rearrangement joins TRBV7-9 to TRBJ2-1; 8 bases are a match to TRBD2. The J segment lost 2 bases and the V segment lost 1 base, leaving 4 bases of the junction unmatched. Germline V gene lookup returns CDR1 SEHNR and CDR2 FQNEAQ (reference sequence). This CDR3 region has 16 residues. Filled out from reference TRBV7-9 and TRBJ2-1, the complete variable domain reads DTGVSQNPRHKITKRGQNVTFRCDPISEHNRLYWYRQTLGQGPEFLTYFQNEAQLEKSRLLSDRFSAERPKGSFSTLEIQRTEQGDSAMYLCASSLGGGRPYNEQFFGPGTRLTVL.

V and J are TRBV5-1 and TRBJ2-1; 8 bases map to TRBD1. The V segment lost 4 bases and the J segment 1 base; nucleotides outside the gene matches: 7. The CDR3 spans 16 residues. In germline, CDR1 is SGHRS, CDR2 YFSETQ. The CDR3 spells CASSALQGESYNEQFF. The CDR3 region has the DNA TGCGCCAGCAGCGCTTTACAGGGGGAATCCTACAATGAGCAGTTCTTC.

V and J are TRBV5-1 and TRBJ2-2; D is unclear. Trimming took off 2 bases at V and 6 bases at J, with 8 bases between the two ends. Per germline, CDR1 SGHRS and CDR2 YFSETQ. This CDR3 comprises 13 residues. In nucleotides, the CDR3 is TGCGCCAGCAGCTTTTGGGCGGCCGGGGAGCTGTTTTTT. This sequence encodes CASSFWAAGELFF.

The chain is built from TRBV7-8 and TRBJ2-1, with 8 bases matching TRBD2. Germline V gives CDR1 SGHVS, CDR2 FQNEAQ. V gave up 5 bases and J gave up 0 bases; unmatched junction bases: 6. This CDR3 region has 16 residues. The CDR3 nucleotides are TGTGCCAGCAGCCTAATAGCGGGAAGCTCCTACAATGAGCAGTTCTTC. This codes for CASSLIAGSSYNEQFF.

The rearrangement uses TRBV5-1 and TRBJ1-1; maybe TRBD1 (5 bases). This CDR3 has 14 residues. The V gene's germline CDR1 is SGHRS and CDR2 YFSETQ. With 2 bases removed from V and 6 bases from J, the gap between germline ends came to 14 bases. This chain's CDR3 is CASSLTGGGAEAFF. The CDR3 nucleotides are TGCGCCAGCAGCTTAACAGGAGGAGGGGCTGAAGCTTTCTTT.

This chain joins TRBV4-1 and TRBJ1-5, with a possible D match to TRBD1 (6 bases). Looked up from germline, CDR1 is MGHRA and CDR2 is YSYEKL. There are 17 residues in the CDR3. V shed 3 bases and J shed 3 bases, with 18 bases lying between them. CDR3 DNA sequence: TGCGCCAGCAGCCAGTCTTCCGGGACACCTTTCAATCAGCCCCAGCATTTT. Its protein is CASSQSSGTPFNQPQHF.

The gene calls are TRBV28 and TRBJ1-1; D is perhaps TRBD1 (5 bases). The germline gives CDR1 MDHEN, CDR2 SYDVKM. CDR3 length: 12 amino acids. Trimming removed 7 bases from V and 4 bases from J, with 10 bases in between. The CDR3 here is CASTPRGTEAFF. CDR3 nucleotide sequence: TGTGCCAGCACACCTAGGGGCACTGAAGCTTTCTTT.

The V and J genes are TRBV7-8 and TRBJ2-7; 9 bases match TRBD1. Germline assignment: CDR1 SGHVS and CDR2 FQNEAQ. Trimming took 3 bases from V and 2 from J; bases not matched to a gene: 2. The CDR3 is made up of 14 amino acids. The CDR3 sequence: CASSLRDRAYEQYF. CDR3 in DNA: TGTGCCAGCAGCTTGCGGGACAGGGCCTACGAGCAGTACTTC.

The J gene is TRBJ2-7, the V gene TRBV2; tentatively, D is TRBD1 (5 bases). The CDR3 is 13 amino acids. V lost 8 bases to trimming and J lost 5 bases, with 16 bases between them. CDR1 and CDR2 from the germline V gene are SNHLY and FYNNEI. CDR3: CASCNQPGNEQYF. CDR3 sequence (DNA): TGTGCCAGCTGCAACCAGCCAGGGAACGAGCAGTACTTC.

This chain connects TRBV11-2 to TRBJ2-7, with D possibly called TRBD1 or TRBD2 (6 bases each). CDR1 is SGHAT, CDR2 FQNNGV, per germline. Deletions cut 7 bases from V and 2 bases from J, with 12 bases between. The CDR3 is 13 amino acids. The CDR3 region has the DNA TGTGCCAGCACCCGAGGGGGGACCTACGAGCAGTACTTC. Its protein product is CASTRGGTYEQYF.

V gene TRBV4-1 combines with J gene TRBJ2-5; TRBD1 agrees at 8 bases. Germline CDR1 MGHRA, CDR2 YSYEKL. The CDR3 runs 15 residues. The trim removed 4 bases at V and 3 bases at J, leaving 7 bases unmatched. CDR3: CASSLPGQAKETQYF. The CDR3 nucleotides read TGCGCCAGCAGCCTCCCGGGACAGGCTAAAGAGACCCAGTACTTC.

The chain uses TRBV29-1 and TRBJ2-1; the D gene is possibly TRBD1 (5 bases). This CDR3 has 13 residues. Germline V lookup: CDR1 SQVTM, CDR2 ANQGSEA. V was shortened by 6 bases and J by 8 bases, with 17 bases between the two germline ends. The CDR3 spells CSVGHIPLDEQFF. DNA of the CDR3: TGCAGCGTGGGGCATATCCCTCTGGATGAGCAGTTCTTC.

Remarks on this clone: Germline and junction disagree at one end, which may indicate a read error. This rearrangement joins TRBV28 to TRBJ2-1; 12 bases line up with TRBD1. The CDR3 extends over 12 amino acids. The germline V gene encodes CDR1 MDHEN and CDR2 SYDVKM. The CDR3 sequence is CASSNYRDRGLF. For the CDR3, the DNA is TGTGCCAGCAGTAACTACCGGGACAGGGGGCTCTTC.

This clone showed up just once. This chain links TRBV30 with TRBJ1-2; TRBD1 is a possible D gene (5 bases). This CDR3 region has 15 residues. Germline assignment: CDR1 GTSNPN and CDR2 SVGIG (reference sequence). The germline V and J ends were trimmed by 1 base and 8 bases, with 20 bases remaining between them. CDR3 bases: TGTGCCTGGAGTGCCGACGGCCGGGGCGGGTCGGGCTACACCTTC. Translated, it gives CAWSADGRGGSGYTF.

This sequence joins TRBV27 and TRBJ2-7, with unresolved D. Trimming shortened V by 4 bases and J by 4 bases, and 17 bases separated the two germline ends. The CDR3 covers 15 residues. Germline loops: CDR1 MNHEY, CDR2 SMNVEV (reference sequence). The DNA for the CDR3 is TGTGCCAGCAGTTCGAGTACCTACGATGCGTACGAGCAGTACTTC. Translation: CASSSSTYDAYEQYF.

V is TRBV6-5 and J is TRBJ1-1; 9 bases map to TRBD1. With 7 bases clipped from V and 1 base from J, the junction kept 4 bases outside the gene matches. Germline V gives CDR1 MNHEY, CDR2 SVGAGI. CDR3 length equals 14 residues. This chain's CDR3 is CASNRDRANTEAFF. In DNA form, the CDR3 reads TGTGCCAGCAATCGGGACAGGGCGAACACTGAAGCTTTCTTT.

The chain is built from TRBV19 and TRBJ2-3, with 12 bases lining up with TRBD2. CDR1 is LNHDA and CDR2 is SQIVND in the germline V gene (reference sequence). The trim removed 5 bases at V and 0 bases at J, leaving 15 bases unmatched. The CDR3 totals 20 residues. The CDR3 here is CASSPLGLAGGLFSTDTQYF. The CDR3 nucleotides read TGTGCCAGTAGTCCTTTGGGGCTAGCGGGAGGGCTTTTCAGCACAGATACGCAGTATTTT.

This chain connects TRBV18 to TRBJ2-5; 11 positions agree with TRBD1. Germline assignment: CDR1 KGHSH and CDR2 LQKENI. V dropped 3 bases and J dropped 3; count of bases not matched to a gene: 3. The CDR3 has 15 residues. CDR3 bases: TGTGCCAGCTCACCGGGACAGGGGGTGGAAGAGACCCAGTACTTC. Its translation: CASSPGQGVEETQYF.

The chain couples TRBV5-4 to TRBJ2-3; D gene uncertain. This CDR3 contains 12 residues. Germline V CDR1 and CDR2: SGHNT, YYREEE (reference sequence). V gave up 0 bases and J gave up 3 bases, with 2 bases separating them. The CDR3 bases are TGTGCCAGCAGCTTGGCAACAGATACGCAGTATTTT. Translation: CASSLATDTQYF.

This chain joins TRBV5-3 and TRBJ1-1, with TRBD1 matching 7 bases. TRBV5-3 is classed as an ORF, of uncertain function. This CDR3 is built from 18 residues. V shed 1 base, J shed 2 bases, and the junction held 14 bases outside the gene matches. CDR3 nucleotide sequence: TGTGCCAGAAGCTTGTCCTTCGTCCAGGGGGTCGAAAACACTGAAGCTTTCTTT. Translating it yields CARSLSFVQGVENTEAFF.

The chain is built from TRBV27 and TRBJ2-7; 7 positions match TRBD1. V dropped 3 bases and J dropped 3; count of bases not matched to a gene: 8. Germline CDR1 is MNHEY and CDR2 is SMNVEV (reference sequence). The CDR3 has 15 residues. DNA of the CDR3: TGTGCCAGCAGTTTGGTCCGACAGGGTCACTACGAGCAGTACTTC. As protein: CASSLVRQGHYEQYF.

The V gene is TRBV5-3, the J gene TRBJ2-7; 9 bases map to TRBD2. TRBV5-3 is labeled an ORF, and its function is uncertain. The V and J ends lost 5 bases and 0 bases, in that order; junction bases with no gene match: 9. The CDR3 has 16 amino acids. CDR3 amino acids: CARRGSGSPSSYEQYF. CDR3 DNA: TGTGCCAGAAGGGGTAGCGGGAGTCCCAGCTCCTACGAGCAGTACTTC.

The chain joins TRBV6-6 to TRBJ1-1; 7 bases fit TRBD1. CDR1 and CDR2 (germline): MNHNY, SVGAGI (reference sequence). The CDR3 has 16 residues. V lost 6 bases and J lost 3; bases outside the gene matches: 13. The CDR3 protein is CASRTGQVLRDTEAFF. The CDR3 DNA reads TGTGCCAGCAGAACCGGACAGGTTCTTAGGGACACTGAAGCTTTCTTT.

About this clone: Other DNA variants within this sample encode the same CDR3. CDR3 coding DNA: TGTGCCACCAGCAGAGATAGCGGGGGACCTTACGAGCAGTACTTC. It translates to CATSRDSGGPYEQYF. This chain links TRBV15 with TRBJ2-7, with 9 nucleotides matching TRBD2. This CDR3 region has 15 residues. Germline CDR1 LNHNV, CDR2 YYDKDF (reference sequence). Trimming removed 0 bases from V and 4 bases from J; junction bases left unmatched: 4.

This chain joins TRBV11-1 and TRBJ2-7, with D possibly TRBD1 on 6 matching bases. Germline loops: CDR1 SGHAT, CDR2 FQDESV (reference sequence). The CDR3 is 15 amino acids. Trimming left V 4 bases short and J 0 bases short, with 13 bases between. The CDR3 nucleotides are TGTGCCAGCAGCTCAACAGGGCCGAGCTCCTACGAGCAGTACTTC. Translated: CASSSTGPSSYEQYF. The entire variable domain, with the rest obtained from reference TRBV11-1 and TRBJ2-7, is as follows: EAEVAQSPRYKITEKSQAVAFWCDPISGHATLYWYRQILGQGPELLVQFQDESVVDDSQLPKDRFSAERLKGVDSTLKIQPAELGDSAMYLCASSSTGPSSYEQYFGPGTRLTVT.

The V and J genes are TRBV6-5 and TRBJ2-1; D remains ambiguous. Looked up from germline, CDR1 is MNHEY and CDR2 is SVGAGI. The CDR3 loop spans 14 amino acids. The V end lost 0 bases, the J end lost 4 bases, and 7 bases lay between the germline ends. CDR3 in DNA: TGTGCCAGCAGTTACTCGAGAGCTTACAATGAGCAGTTCTTC. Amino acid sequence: CASSYSRAYNEQFF.

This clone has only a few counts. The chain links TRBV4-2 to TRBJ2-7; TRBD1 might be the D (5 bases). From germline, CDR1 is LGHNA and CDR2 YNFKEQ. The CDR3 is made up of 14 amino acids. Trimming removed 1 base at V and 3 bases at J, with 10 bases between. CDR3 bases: TGTGCCAGCAGCCAAGTGGGCAGGGACTACGAGCAGTACTTC. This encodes CASSQVGRDYEQYF.

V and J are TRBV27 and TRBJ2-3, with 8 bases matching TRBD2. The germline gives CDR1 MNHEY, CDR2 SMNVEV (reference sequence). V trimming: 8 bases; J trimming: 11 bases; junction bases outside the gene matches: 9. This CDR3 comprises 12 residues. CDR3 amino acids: CASVGRAGEQYF. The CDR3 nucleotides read TGTGCCAGCGTGGGGCGAGCGGGAGAGCAGTATTTT.